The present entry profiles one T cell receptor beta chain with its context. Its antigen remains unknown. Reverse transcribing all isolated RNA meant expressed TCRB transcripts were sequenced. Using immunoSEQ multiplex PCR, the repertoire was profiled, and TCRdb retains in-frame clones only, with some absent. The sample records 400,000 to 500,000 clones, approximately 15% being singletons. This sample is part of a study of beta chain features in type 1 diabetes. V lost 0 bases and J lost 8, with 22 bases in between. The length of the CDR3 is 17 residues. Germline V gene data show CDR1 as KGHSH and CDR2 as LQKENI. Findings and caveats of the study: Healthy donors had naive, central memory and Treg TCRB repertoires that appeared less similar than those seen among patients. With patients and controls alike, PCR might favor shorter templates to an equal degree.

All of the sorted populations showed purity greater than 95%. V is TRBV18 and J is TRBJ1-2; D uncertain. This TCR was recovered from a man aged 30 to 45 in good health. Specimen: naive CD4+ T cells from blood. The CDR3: CASSPPTSSDPGPGYTF. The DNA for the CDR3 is TGTGCCAGCTCACCACCGACCTCAAGTGACCCTGGTCCGGGCTACACCTTC.